The 29 T cell receptor beta chains in this list originate from one sample, sequenced in a study of control samples from healthy donors and cancer patients. Generated by immunoSEQ multiplex PCR, the TCRdb table keeps only in-frame clones and is missing some. The sample has 80,000 or so clones, less than 95% seen once; the top ten hold about 6.2%. Sequencing used blood. All receptors come from a middle-aged woman in good health.

A note on this clone: Its ends do not fully match the called genes, so a read error is possible. Other DNA variants within this sample encode the same CDR3. The chain combines TRBV6-5 with TRBJ1-1, with D perhaps TRBD1 (5 bases). This CDR3 is built from 13 residues. Looked up from germline, CDR1 is MNHEY and CDR2 is SVGAGI. The DNA of the CDR3 is TGTGCTAGCAGTCGCCAGGGAGGGACTGAAGCTTTCTTT. Translated: CASSRQGGTEAFF.

The V and J genes are TRBV27 and TRBJ1-5; 9 positions match TRBD1. With 5 bases clipped from V and 7 bases from J, the junction kept 3 bases outside the gene matches. Germline V gene lookup returns CDR1 MNHEY and CDR2 SMNVEV (reference sequence). This CDR3 is 13 amino acids long. The CDR3 DNA reads TGTGCCAGCAGTACACAGGGGGCCCAGCCCCAGCATTTT. It translates to CASSTQGAQPQHF.

The chain links TRBV6-5 to TRBJ2-7; 7 nucleotides align to TRBD1. This CDR3 region has 15 residues. CDR1 MNHEY and CDR2 SVGAGI come from the germline V gene. V shed 3 bases, J shed 3 bases, and the junction held 8 bases outside the gene matches. CDR3 loop: CASSYATGPFYEQYF. The DNA of the CDR3 is TGTGCCAGCAGTTATGCGACAGGGCCATTCTACGAGCAGTACTTC.

The chain recombines TRBV3-1 (or the pseudogene TRBV3-2) with TRBJ2-1; the match to TRBD2 covers 13 bases. The junction had 9 bases not matched to a gene; V was cut back by 4 bases and J by 9 bases. Germline assignment: CDR1 LGHDT and CDR2 YNNKEL (reference sequence). The length of the CDR3 is 16 residues. CDR3 region: CASSLPGTSGNLEQFF. The CDR3 DNA follows: TGTGCCAGCAGCCTTCCCGGGACTAGCGGGAATCTTGAGCAGTTCTTC.

The V call is TRBV2, the J call TRBJ1-2, with D possibly TRBD1 on 5 matching bases. The V end was cut by 6 bases, the J end by 7 bases, with 18 bases between. From germline, CDR1 is SNHLY and CDR2 FYNNEI. The CDR3 totals 14 residues. CDR3 nucleotide sequence: TGTGCCAGCAGGGCGAACTTACAGGCGGGTGGCTACACCTTC. This translates into CASRANLQAGGYTF.

V is TRBV27 and J is TRBJ2-5; D ambiguous. Germline V CDR1 and CDR2: MNHEY, SMNVEV (reference sequence). CDR3 length equals 11 residues. V was cut by 5 bases and J by 1 base, with 2 bases left in between. This CDR3 is CASSGQETQYF. The CDR3 DNA follows: TGTGCCAGCAGTGGCCAAGAGACCCAGTACTTC.

This chain connects TRBV19 to TRBJ1-4, with D possibly matching TRBD1 (5 bases). The CDR3 runs to 15 residues. V lost 7 bases, J lost 2 bases, and 14 bases lay in between. Germline V gene lookup returns CDR1 LNHDA and CDR2 SQIVND (reference sequence). The CDR3 coding sequence is TGTGCCAGTACCCCCACAGGAATTACTAATGAAAAACTGTTTTTT. Translated, it gives CASTPTGITNEKLFF.

The chain combines TRBV19 with TRBJ1-1; D call uncertain. The germline V and J ends were trimmed by 7 bases and 4 bases, with 16 bases remaining between them. The germline CDR1 and CDR2 sequences are LNHDA and SQIVND (reference sequence). The CDR3 length is 14 residues. This CDR3 reads CASTLHGRTTEAFF. CDR3 DNA sequence: TGTGCCAGTACCCTGCATGGCCGGACCACTGAAGCTTTCTTT.

The chain combines TRBV5-1 with TRBJ2-1, with 7 positions matching TRBD2. The germline V gene encodes CDR1 SGHRS and CDR2 YFSETQ. V gave up 8 bases and J gave up 4 bases; unmatched junction bases: 9. The CDR3 sequence is 14 residues long. The CDR3 DNA reads as TGCGCCAGTTGCCCTACGGGGGGATACAATGAGCAGTTCTTC. Residues: CASCPTGGYNEQFF.

The table lists this clone with a count of one. The gene calls are TRBV5-6 and TRBJ1-5; D unclear. The CDR3 extends over 13 amino acids. Germline CDR1 is SGHDT and CDR2 is YYEEEE. Trimming pared 4 bases from V and 6 bases from J, leaving 11 bases between. The CDR3 loop is CASSPERGQPQHF. CDR3 bases: TGTGCCAGCAGCCCCGAGAGAGGTCAGCCCCAGCATTTT.

The chain joins TRBV6-5 to TRBJ2-5; D is ambiguous. Germline CDR1 MNHEY, CDR2 SVGAGI. Trimming shortened V by 6 bases and J by 1 base, and 12 bases separated the two germline ends. The CDR3 runs 14 residues. The CDR3 loop is CASRISRAQETQYF. The CDR3 DNA follows: TGTGCCAGCAGGATATCCCGTGCCCAAGAGACCCAGTACTTC.

This sequence joins TRBV7-9 and TRBJ2-7; D is undetermined. Trimming stripped 2 bases from V and 3 bases from J, with 8 bases between. CDR1 and CDR2 (germline): SEHNR, FQNEAQ (reference sequence). CDR3 length: 13 amino acids. CDR3 DNA sequence: TGTGCCAGCAGCTTATTGGGGAACTACGAGCAGTACTTC. This gives the protein CASSLLGNYEQYF. The complete variable domain, with remaining parts taken from reference TRBV7-9 and TRBJ2-7, reads DTGVSQNPRHKITKRGQNVTFRCDPISEHNRLYWYRQTLGQGPEFLTYFQNEAQLEKSRLLSDRFSAERPKGSFSTLEIQRTEQGDSAMYLCASSLLGNYEQYFGPGTRLTVT.

In its sample, this clone was seen once. The chain links TRBV28 to TRBJ2-3; 8 nucleotides agree with TRBD1. Trimming removed 3 bases from V and 1 base from J; junction bases left unmatched: 3. Germline CDR1 MDHEN, CDR2 SYDVKM. The CDR3 runs to 15 residues. The CDR3 sequence is CASSFQGQGTDTQYF. The CDR3, as DNA: TGTGCCAGCAGTTTTCAGGGACAGGGCACAGATACGCAGTATTTT.

The CDR3 DNA sequence: TGTGCCAGCAGCCAAGAGACAACTCCCCTAGTGGCGGGAGTCTACGAGCAGTACTTC. This gives the protein CASSQETTPLVAGVYEQYF. The chain joins TRBV3-1 (or the pseudogene TRBV3-2) to TRBJ2-7; 7 bases are a match to TRBD2. The trim removed 0 bases at V and 3 bases at J, leaving 17 bases unmatched. This CDR3 has 19 residues. From germline, CDR1 is LGHDT and CDR2 YNNKEL (reference sequence).

The chain has TRBV11-3 and TRBJ1-1, with TRBD1 matching over 8 bases. CDR3 size: 16 residues. In germline, CDR1 is SGHNT, CDR2 YENEEA. V lost 4 bases, J lost 4 bases, and 11 bases stayed unmatched. The CDR3 loop reads CASSSGGQARTTEAFF. The CDR3, as DNA: TGTGCCAGCAGCTCAGGGGGACAGGCTAGGACCACTGAAGCTTTCTTT.

This clone was detected a few times. This chain uses TRBV2 with TRBJ1-1, with D perhaps matching TRBD1 (6 bases). CDR1 SNHLY and CDR2 FYNNEI come from the germline V gene. This CDR3 is built from 13 residues. Trimming removed 6 bases at V and 1 base at J, with 9 bases between. For the CDR3, the DNA is TGTGCCAGCAGGAGGGGACAGAACACTGAAGCTTTCTTT. As protein: CASRRGQNTEAFF. Supplemented by reference TRBV2 and TRBJ1-1, the full variable domain reads EPEVTQTPSHQVTQMGQEVILRCVPISNHLYFYWYRQILGQKVEFLVSFYNNEISEKSEIFDDQFSVERPDGSNFTLKIRSTKLEDSAMYFCASRRGQNTEAFFGQGTRLTVV.

The chain combines TRBV29-1 with TRBJ1-4; D is unclear. CDR3 length equals 14 residues. Trimming cost V 3 bases and J 10 bases, with 18 bases left between them. The V gene's germline CDR1 is SQVTM and CDR2 ANQGSEA. CDR3 in amino acids: CSVERPETPGKLFF. CDR3 nucleotide sequence: TGCAGCGTTGAGCGCCCCGAAACCCCGGGAAAACTGTTTTTT.

The chain uses TRBV5-1 and TRBJ2-3; D unresolved. V was trimmed by 4 bases and J by 2 bases, leaving 2 bases between them. The CDR3 runs 11 residues. CDR1 SGHRS and CDR2 YFSETQ come from the germline V gene. The CDR3 region is CASSATDTQYF. CDR3 nucleotide sequence: TGCGCCAGCAGCGCCACAGATACGCAGTATTTT.

The chain recombines TRBV9 with TRBJ1-1; D might be TRBD1 (6 bases). Germline V gives CDR1 SGDLS, CDR2 YYNGEE. Trimming left V 4 bases short and J 2 bases short, with 12 bases between. This CDR3 spans 14 amino acids. This CDR3 is CASSFRGTNTEAFF. Here the CDR3 DNA reads TGTGCCAGCAGCTTCCGAGGGACAAACACTGAAGCTTTCTTT.

CDR3 coding DNA: TGCGCCAGCGGAGCACAGGGCACTAGCACAGATACGCAGTATTTT. Translated: CASGAQGTSTDTQYF. The gene calls are TRBV5-1 and TRBJ2-3; D may be TRBD1 (6 bases). V lost 7 bases, J lost 0 bases, and 15 bases lay in between. The length of the CDR3 is 15 residues. Germline V lookup: CDR1 SGHRS, CDR2 YFSETQ. Full variable domain (missing parts from reference TRBV5-1 and TRBJ2-3): KAGVTQTPRYLIKTRGQQVTLSCSPISGHRSVSWYQQTPGQGLQFLFEYFSETQRNKGNFPGRFSGRQFSNSRSEMNVSTLELGDSALYLCASGAQGTSTDTQYFGPGTRLTVL.

This chain uses TRBV2 with TRBJ1-6; D is uncertain. Per germline, CDR1 SNHLY and CDR2 FYNNEI. The ends were cut back, 9 bases at V and 10 bases at J, with 25 bases in the middle. The CDR3 length is 16 residues. The CDR3 region has the DNA TGTGCCAGAGGCCCCCAGGCTCGGTTGGAAGCCTCACCCCTCCACTTT. Translated, it gives CARGPQARLEASPLHF.

This rearrangement joins TRBV6-2 or TRBV6-3 to TRBJ1-1; a weak D match, TRBD1 (6 bases). The CDR3 has 19 residues. CDR1 and CDR2 (germline): MNHEY, SVGEGT. The V gene lost 0 bases and the J gene lost 1 base, with 21 bases spanning the gap. As DNA, the CDR3 is TGTGCCAGCAGTTACTCGTTTACGGGGTCAGGGGAAGGGAACACTGAAGCTTTCTTT. This gives the protein CASSYSFTGSGEGNTEAFF.

This sequence joins TRBV18 and TRBJ1-1, with D unresolved. The germline V gene encodes CDR1 KGHSH and CDR2 LQKENI. The V end lost 2 bases, the J end lost 1 base, and 5 bases lay between the germline ends. The CDR3 consists of 13 residues. CDR3 amino acids: CASSPSENTEAFF. The CDR3, as DNA: TGTGCCAGCTCACCATCAGAGAACACTGAAGCTTTCTTT.

The rearrangement links TRBV2 to TRBJ2-7; 7 bases fit TRBD2. Germline trimming cut 7 bases from V and 6 bases from J; bases unmatched to any gene: 6. The CDR3 has 12 residues. The V gene's germline CDR1 is SNHLY and CDR2 FYNNEI. The CDR3 protein is CASNVGGVEQYF. The CDR3 DNA reads TGTGCCAGCAACGTGGGGGGGGTCGAGCAGTACTTC.

This clone was picked up a small number of times. The genes are TRBV4-3 and TRBJ2-3; D might be TRBD1 (6 bases). Deletions cut 0 bases from V and 2 bases from J, with 15 bases between. This CDR3 spans 17 amino acids. Germline loops: CDR1 LGHNA, CDR2 YSLEER. CDR3 loop: CASSQDGAGAITDTQYF. The DNA of the CDR3 is TGCGCCAGCAGCCAAGATGGGGCAGGGGCGATCACAGATACGCAGTATTTT.

The chain links TRBV2 to TRBJ2-5; D is unresolved. V lost 2 bases and J 1 base, leaving 5 bases between the germline ends. CDR3 size: 13 residues. Germline CDR1 and CDR2: SNHLY and FYNNEI. The CDR3 here is CASSEHVQETQYF. CDR3 DNA sequence: TGTGCCAGCAGTGAACACGTCCAAGAGACCCAGTACTTC.

CDR3 coding DNA: TGTGCCAGCAGCCGCTCTGGGGCCAACGTCCTGACTTTC. Protein product: CASSRSGANVLTF. The chain joins TRBV27 to TRBJ2-6, with no clear D. This CDR3 has 13 residues. The V gene lost 6 bases and the J gene lost 0 bases, with 3 bases spanning the gap. Germline CDR1 is MNHEY and CDR2 is SMNVEV (reference sequence).

This clone appeared once. The J gene is TRBJ2-2, the V gene TRBV5-8; no firm D call. This CDR3 contains 17 residues. V lost 8 bases to trimming and J lost 1 base, with 21 bases between them. Germline V CDR1 and CDR2: SGHTS, YDEGEE. The CDR3 DNA reads TGTGCCAGTAGACATGGGCGCCCACTTAGGAACACCGGGGAGCTGTTTTTT. This encodes CASRHGRPLRNTGELFF.

V gene TRBV30 combines with J gene TRBJ1-4, with a possible D match to TRBD1 (6 bases). The ends were cut back, 3 bases at V and 13 bases at J, with 15 bases in the middle. Germline assignment: CDR1 GTSNPN and CDR2 SVGIG (reference sequence). CDR3 size: 12 residues. As DNA, the CDR3 is TGTGCCTGGAGCCCAACGGACAGTCCACTGTTTTTT. It specifies CAWSPTDSPLFF.